The entry below describes one T cell receptor beta chain. J gave up 3 bases and V 4 bases, and 2 bases lay outside the gene matches. The CDR3 contains 13 residues. Per germline, CDR1 KGHSH and CDR2 LQKENI. Clones were sequenced by immunoSEQ multiplex PCR, and TCRdb holds only the in-frame ones, with some missing. The data hold 390,000 or so clones, with more than 70% observed a single time. The sample belongs to a study of blood T cell repertoires in COVID-19. The chain recombines TRBV18 with TRBJ2-7; TRBD1 aligns across 8 bases. The TCR was taken from a woman aged 25 to 39 with COVID-19, enrolled during active disease. The sequencing sample was made of peripheral blood. The CDR3 nucleotides are TGTGCCAGCTCACTAGGGACAGGCTACGAGCAGTACTTC. This translates into CASSLGTGYEQYF.